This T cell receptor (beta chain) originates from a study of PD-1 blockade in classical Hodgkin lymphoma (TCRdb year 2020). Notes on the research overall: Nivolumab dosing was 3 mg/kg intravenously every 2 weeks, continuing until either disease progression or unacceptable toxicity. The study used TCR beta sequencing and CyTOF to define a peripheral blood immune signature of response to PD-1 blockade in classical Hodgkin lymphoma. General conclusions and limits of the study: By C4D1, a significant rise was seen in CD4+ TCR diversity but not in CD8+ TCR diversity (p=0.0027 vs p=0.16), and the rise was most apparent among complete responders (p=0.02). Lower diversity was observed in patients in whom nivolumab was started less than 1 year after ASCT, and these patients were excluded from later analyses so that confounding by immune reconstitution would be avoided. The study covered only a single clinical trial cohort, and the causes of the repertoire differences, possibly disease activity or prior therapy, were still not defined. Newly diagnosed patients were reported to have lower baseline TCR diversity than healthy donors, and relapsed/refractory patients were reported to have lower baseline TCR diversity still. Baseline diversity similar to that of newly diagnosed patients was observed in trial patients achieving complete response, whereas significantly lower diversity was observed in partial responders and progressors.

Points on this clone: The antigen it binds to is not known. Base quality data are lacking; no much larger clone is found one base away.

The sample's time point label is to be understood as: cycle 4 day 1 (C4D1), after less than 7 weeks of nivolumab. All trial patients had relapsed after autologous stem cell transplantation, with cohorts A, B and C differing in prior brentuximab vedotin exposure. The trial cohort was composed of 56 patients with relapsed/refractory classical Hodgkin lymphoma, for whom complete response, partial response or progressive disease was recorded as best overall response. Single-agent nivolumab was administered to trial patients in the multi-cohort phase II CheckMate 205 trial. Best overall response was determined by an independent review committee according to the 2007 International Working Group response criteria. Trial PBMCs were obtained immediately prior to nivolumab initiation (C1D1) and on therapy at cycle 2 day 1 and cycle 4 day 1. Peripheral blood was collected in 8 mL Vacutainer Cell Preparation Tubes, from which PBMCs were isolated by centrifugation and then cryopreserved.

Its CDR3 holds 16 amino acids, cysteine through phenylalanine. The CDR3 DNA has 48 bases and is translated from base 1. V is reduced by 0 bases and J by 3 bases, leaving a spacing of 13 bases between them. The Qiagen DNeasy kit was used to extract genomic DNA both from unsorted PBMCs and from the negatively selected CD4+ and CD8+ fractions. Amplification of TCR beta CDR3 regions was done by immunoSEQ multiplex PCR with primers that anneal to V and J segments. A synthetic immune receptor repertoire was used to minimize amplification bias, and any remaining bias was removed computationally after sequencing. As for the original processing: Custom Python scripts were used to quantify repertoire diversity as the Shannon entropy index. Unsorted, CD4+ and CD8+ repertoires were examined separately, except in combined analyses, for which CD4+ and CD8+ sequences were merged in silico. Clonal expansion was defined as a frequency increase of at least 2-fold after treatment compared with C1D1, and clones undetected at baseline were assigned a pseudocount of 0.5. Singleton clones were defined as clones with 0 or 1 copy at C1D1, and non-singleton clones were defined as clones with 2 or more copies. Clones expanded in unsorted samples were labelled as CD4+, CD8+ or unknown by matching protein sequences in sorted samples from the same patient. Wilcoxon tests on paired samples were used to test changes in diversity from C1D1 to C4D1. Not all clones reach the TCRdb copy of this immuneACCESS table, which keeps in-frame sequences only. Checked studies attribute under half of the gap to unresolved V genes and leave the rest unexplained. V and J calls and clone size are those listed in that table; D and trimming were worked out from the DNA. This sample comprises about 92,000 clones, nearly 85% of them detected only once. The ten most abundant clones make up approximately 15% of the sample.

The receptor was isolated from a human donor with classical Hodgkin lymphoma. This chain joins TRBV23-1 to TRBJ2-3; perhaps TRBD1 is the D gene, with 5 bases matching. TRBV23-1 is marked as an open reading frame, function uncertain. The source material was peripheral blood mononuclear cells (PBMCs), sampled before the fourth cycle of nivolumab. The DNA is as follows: TGCGCCAGCAGTCAATCACCCAGGGATGGGACAGATACGCAGTATTTT. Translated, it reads CASSQSPRDGTDTQYF.